The entry that follows covers one T cell receptor (beta chain) sequence. The data are from a study of blood T cell repertoires in COVID-19. Study-level background: COVID-19 samples from acute and convalescent phases originated in the United States, Italy and Spain.

Each recovered donor of Cohort 3 presented with two negative PCRs, clearance, or symptom resolution. Per the study methods: From reference gene primer amplification, estimates of nucleated cell counts were derived. The data were produced by immunoSEQ multiplex PCR, yet TCRdb's version contains in-frame clones alone and is incomplete. The V and J calls and clone size were taken over from that table, and D and trimming were inferred from the DNA. The sample lists about 480,000 clones, about nine tenths occurring once. V gave up 0 bases and J gave up 4 bases; unmatched junction bases: 3. Germline V gives CDR1 SGDLS, CDR2 YYNGEE. CDR3 length equals 14 residues.

Sequencing used PBMCs or T cells enriched from blood (not recorded which). This receptor was identified in a woman between 55 and 75 years old who had recovered from COVID-19. The chain is built from TRBV9 and TRBJ1-1, with 7 bases matching TRBD1. In DNA form, the CDR3 reads TGTGCCAGCAGCGTAGCTTACAGGGGCACTGAAGCTTTCTTT. Translating it yields CASSVAYRGTEAFF.